Here is one TCR beta chain with its context. The sample is drawn from a study of T-cell reconstitution after alpha-beta-depleted transplantation in children. The TCRbeta library incorporated unique molecular identifiers. TCRdb ran MiXCR on the PCR reads and lists one entry per CDR3 protein. The data show some 400,000 distinct CDR3 sequences, around 20% seen once. The clonotype originates from a human donor who donated a stem cell graft to a child with acute myeloid leukemia. The source material was PBMCs from the stem cell graft donor, sampled from the stem cell graft.

The CDR3 coding sequence is TGTGCCAGCAGCCAAGACCCCACTAGCGACGAGCAGTACTTC. As protein: CASSQDPTSDEQYF. This sequence joins TRBV4-2 and TRBJ2-7, with TRBD2 identical over 7 bases. The length of the CDR3 is 14 residues. Trimming took 0 bases from V and 5 from J; bases not matched to a gene: 4. Looked up from germline, CDR1 is LGHNA and CDR2 is YNFKEQ.